These 7 T cell receptor beta chains originate from one sample sequenced in a study of PD-1 blockade in classical Hodgkin lymphoma. TCRdb keeps only in-frame clones here, not all; method: immunoSEQ multiplex PCR. The table shows fewer than 35,000 clones, with roughly 80% occurring only once. Time point meaning: cycle 4 day 1 (C4D1), after 6 weeks of nivolumab. Every patient experienced relapse after autologous stem cell transplantation, and brentuximab vedotin exposure varied. Magnetic negative selection purified CD4+ T cells from thawed PBMCs. The starting material was CD4+ T cells from blood, obtained before the fourth cycle of nivolumab. The source is a human donor with classical Hodgkin lymphoma.

This clone was picked up a small number of times. The chain carries TRBV4-3 and TRBJ1-5; the match to TRBD1 covers 7 bases. The CDR3 has 18 residues. CDR1 is LGHNA and CDR2 is YSLEER in the germline V gene. The trim removed 0 bases at V and 3 bases at J, leaving 11 bases unmatched. In DNA, the CDR3 is TGCGCCAGCAGCCAAGATCAAGGCAGGGGGTCACCCAATCAGCCCCAGCATTTT. It is translated as CASSQDQGRGSPNQPQHF.

The genes are TRBV19 and TRBJ1-1, with D tentatively TRBD1 (5 bases). The V gene's germline CDR1 is LNHDA and CDR2 SQIVND (reference sequence). The CDR3 has 12 residues. The V and J ends lost 8 bases and 1 base respectively, with 8 bases between them. CDR3 region: CASGAANTEAFF. Written as DNA, the CDR3 is TGTGCCAGTGGGGCTGCGAACACTGAAGCTTTCTTT.

This chain connects TRBV7-2 to TRBJ2-1; D is unclear. Germline V lookup: CDR1 SGHTA, CDR2 FQGNSA. With 1 base removed from V and 8 bases from J, the gap between germline ends came to 12 bases. The CDR3 is 14 amino acids. The CDR3: CASSLGELFDEQFF. The CDR3 region has the DNA TGTGCCAGCAGCTTAGGAGAGTTGTTCGATGAGCAGTTCTTC. Full variable domain (outside the CDR3, taken from reference TRBV7-2 and TRBJ2-1): GAGVSQSPSNKVTEKGKDVELRCDPISGHTALYWYRQSLGQGLEFLIYFQGNSAPDKSGLPSDRFSAERTGGSVSTLTIQRTQQEDSAVYLCASSLGELFDEQFFGPGTRLTVL.

This clone was counted only a few times. This chain joins TRBV7-9 and TRBJ2-7; D not certain. CDR3 size: 13 residues. Germline CDR1 is SEHNR and CDR2 is FQNEAQ (reference sequence). V was cut by 7 bases and J by 1 base, with 11 bases left in between. CDR3 coding DNA: TGTGCCAGCACCTCCCCTTGGTCCTACGAGCAGTACTTC. Amino acids: CASTSPWSYEQYF.

This clone was observed a few times. The CDR3 DNA reads as TGTGCCAGCAGGGCCTTGGGCAGGGGGCTTGGCTACACCTTC. Its protein product is CASRALGRGLGYTF. The J gene is TRBJ1-2, the V gene TRBV11-2; 8 positions agree with TRBD1. The CDR3 sequence is 14 residues long. The germline V gene has CDR1 SGHAT and CDR2 FQNNGV. The J segment lost 7 bases and the V segment lost 6 bases, leaving 10 bases of the junction unmatched.

The chain couples TRBV5-1 to TRBJ2-7; the match to TRBD1 covers 9 bases. The CDR3 consists of 14 residues. V lost 3 bases to trimming and J lost 2 bases; unmatched junction nucleotides: 3. In germline, CDR1 is SGHRS, CDR2 YFSETQ. DNA for the CDR3: TGCGCCAGCAGCTCAGGACAGGGGACCTACGAGCAGTACTTC. Its protein product is CASSSGQGTYEQYF.

The chain carries TRBV7-3 and TRBJ1-2; D gene unclear. Germline loops: CDR1 SGHTA, CDR2 FQGTGA. The CDR3 has 15 residues. Trimming took off 5 bases at V and 8 bases at J, with 21 bases between the two ends. The CDR3 DNA follows: TGTGCCAGCAGCGAAGCCTCTAGTTCCGGACGCGGCTACACCTTC. It encodes CASSEASSSGRGYTF.